A selection of T cell receptor beta chains follows, all from one sample in a study of blood T cell repertoires in COVID-19. The data were produced by immunoSEQ multiplex PCR, yet TCRdb's version contains in-frame clones alone and is incomplete. The repertoire holds roughly 39,000 clones, with around 87% as singletons. The sequencing sample was made of peripheral blood. Receptors were obtained from a man aged 50 to 59 with active or convalescent COVID-19. CDR3s include the opening cysteine and the closing phenylalanine or tryptophan. Each record gives: clone size, V gene, J gene, D gene, CDR3 protein, CDR3 DNA. The D gene is left open where the match is weak. The size field is filled for only some rows; it gives once, few, many or a size class.

>.|TRBV28|TRBJ2-2|.
CASSSSVWLAGELFF
TGTGCCAGCAGTTCCTCCGTGTGGCTAGCCGGGGAGCTGTTTTTT
>.|TRBV3-1/TRBV3-2|TRBJ2-1|.
CASSPLGATYNEQFF
TGTGCCAGCAGCCCCCTGGGGGCGACCTACAATGAGCAGTTCTTC
>once|TRBV2|TRBJ1-1|TRBD1
CASLQGAGTEAFF
TGTGCCAGTTTACAGGGGGCAGGGACTGAAGCTTTCTTT
>.|TRBV5-1|TRBJ2-1|.
CASSLAGHVNEQFF
TGCGCCAGCAGCTTGGCAGGGCATGTTAATGAGCAGTTCTTC
>once|TRBV24-1|TRBJ1-5|TRBD1
CATSDPSDRGYNQPQHF
TGTGCCACCAGTGATCCCTCAGACAGGGGCTATAATCAGCCCCAGCATTTT
>.|TRBV11-3|TRBJ2-1|TRBD2
CASSQLAGGTYEQFF
TGTGCCAGCAGTCAACTAGCGGGGGGGACCTACGAGCAGTTCTTC
>.|TRBV9|TRBJ1-2|TRBD1
CASSDGQGSGGYTF
TGTGCCAGCAGCGACGGACAGGGGAGTGGAGGCTACACCTTC
>.|TRBV5-4|TRBJ1-1|.
CASNRERNTEAFF
TGTGCCAGCAATCGGGAGAGAAACACTGAAGCTTTCTTT
>.|TRBV3-1/TRBV3-2|TRBJ1-2|TRBD1
CASSYGQGMAYGYTF
TGTGCCAGCAGCTATGGACAGGGTATGGCCTATGGCTACACCTTC
>.|TRBV7-2|TRBJ2-3|.
CASSLYGTHRPDTQYF
TGTGCCAGCAGCTTATATGGGACTCATCGGCCAGATACGCAGTATTTT
>.|TRBV6-5|TRBJ2-5|.
CASLGRSVETQYF
TGTGCCAGCCTGGGGCGTTCCGTCGAGACCCAGTACTTC
>.|TRBV11-2|TRBJ1-2|.
CASSLDEANYGYTF
TGTGCCAGCAGCTTAGATGAGGCAAACTATGGCTACACCTTC
>once|TRBV29-1|TRBJ2-7|TRBD2
CSGLAEGSYEQYF
TGCAGCGGACTAGCGGAGGGCTCCTACGAGCAGTACTTC
>.|TRBV7-9|TRBJ1-5|TRBD1
CASSRGTGNQPQHF
TGTGCCAGCTCCCGGGGGACAGGGAATCAGCCCCAGCATTTT
>.|TRBV19|TRBJ2-1|TRBD2
CASSPRGGPSGEQFF
TGTGCCAGTAGTCCCCGGGGGGGGCCCAGCGGTGAGCAGTTCTTC
>.|TRBV28|TRBJ1-1|.
CASSPHREGNTEAFF
TGTGCCAGCAGTCCTCACAGGGAAGGCAACACTGAAGCTTTCTTT
>.|TRBV2|TRBJ1-1|.
CASSVWERNTEAFF
TGTGCCAGCAGTGTTTGGGAGAGGAACACTGAAGCTTTCTTT
>.|TRBV4-1|TRBJ1-1|TRBD1
CASSQPVRGTANTEAFF
TGCGCCAGCAGCCAACCCGTCCGGGGGACAGCGAACACTGAAGCTTTCTTT
>.|TRBV7-9|TRBJ1-6|TRBD1
CASSLDSQGAGSPLHF
TGTGCCAGCAGCTTAGACTCGCAGGGGGCAGGGTCACCCCTCCACTTT
>.|TRBV12-3/TRBV12-4|TRBJ2-5|.
CASSSLGEETQYF
TGTGCCAGCAGTTCTCTCGGGGAAGAGACCCAGTACTTC
>.|TRBV3-1/TRBV3-2|TRBJ1-3|.
CASSQDRGKGNTIYF
TGTGCCAGCAGCCAAGATAGAGGAAAGGGAAACACCATATATTTT
>.|TRBV9|TRBJ2-1|.
CASSVGLTQYNEQFF
TGTGCCAGCAGCGTAGGATTAACACAGTACAATGAGCAGTTCTTC
>.|TRBV6-5|TRBJ1-5|TRBD1
CASSRQGITQPQHF
TGTGCCAGCAGCAGACAGGGGATTACGCAGCCCCAGCATTTT
>.|TRBV19|TRBJ2-1|.
CASSPSRGQYNEQFF
TGTGCCAGTAGTCCTTCTAGGGGCCAATACAATGAGCAGTTCTTC
>once|TRBV7-9|TRBJ2-1|.
CASSRRGANGGEQFF
TGTGCCAGCAGCCGTCGCGGGGCGAACGGCGGTGAGCAGTTCTTC
>.|TRBV15|TRBJ1-6|.
CATSREDTRTLHF
TGTGCCACCAGCAGAGAGGACACGCGAACCCTCCACTTT
>.|TRBV28|TRBJ1-1|.
CASTGTYTEAFF
TGTGCCAGCACTGGGACTTACACTGAAGCTTTCTTT
>.|TRBV9|TRBJ2-5|.
CASSVGDIQETQYF
TGTGCCAGCAGCGTAGGGGACATCCAAGAGACCCAGTACTTC
>.|TRBV12-3/TRBV12-4|TRBJ2-5|TRBD2
CASSLNGGETQYF
TGTGCCAGCAGTTTAAACGGGGGGGAGACCCAGTACTTC
>.|TRBV12-3/TRBV12-4|TRBJ1-1|TRBD1
CASSPGTGGEAFF
TGTGCCAGCAGCCCAGGGACAGGGGGGGAAGCTTTCTTT
>.|TRBV5-1|TRBJ2-5|TRBD2
CASSSGGGETQYF
TGCGCCAGCAGCTCCGGCGGGGGAGAGACCCAGTACTTC
>.|TRBV28|TRBJ1-6|TRBD1
CASTPSGTGGSPLHF
TGTGCCAGCACCCCATCTGGGACAGGGGGTTCACCCCTCCACTTT
>.|TRBV7-3|TRBJ2-3|.
CASSLNAGADTQYF
TGTGCCAGCAGCTTAAATGCAGGGGCAGATACGCAGTATTTT
>once|TRBV18|TRBJ1-5|TRBD1
CASSPTTGVGQPQHF
TGTGCCAGCTCACCGACGACAGGGGTCGGTCAGCCCCAGCATTTT
>.|TRBV5-4|TRBJ2-3|TRBD2
CASSSPGLGTDTQYF
TGTGCCAGCAGCTCCCCGGGACTAGGGACAGATACGCAGTATTTT
>.|TRBV30|TRBJ1-1|.
CAWSVLGPNTEAFF
TGTGCCTGGAGTGTATTGGGCCCCAACACTGAAGCTTTCTTT
>.|TRBV19|TRBJ2-7|.
CASSTRLVSYEQYF
TGTGCCAGTAGTACCCGACTAGTTTCCTACGAGCAGTACTTC
>.|TRBV12-3/TRBV12-4|TRBJ2-1|TRBD1
CASSSNTGDEQFF
TGTGCCAGCAGTTCCAACACAGGGGATGAGCAGTTCTTC
>.|TRBV18|TRBJ2-7|TRBD2
CASSPRRGTYEQYF
TGTGCCAGCTCACCAAGGCGGGGGACCTACGAGCAGTACTTC
>once|TRBV28|TRBJ1-2|.
CASAPPGRGYTF
TGTGCCTCCGCCCCCCCAGGTAGAGGCTACACCTTC
>.|TRBV11-3|TRBJ2-1|.
CASSSGGPNEQFF
TGTGCCAGCAGCTCAGGAGGGCCAAATGAGCAGTTCTTC
>.|TRBV18|TRBJ2-7|.
CASSPLGQSYEQYF
TGTGCCAGCTCACCCCTCGGACAGTCCTACGAGCAGTACTTC
>.|TRBV20-1|TRBJ1-1|.
CSTVRSEAFF
TGCAGTACGGTTCGGTCTGAAGCTTTCTTT
>once|TRBV10-3|TRBJ1-2|.
CAISESRTANYGYTF
TGTGCCATCAGTGAGTCGAGGACAGCTAACTATGGCTACACCTTC
>.|TRBV11-3|TRBJ2-1|TRBD1
CASSLEDREQFF
TGTGCCAGCAGCTTAGAGGACAGGGAGCAGTTCTTC
>many|TRBV25-1|TRBJ1-1|.
CASSEFGRATEAFF
TGTGCCAGCAGTGAATTTGGCAGGGCAACTGAAGCTTTCTTT
>.|TRBV19|TRBJ1-5|TRBD1
CASTRGQGTNQPQHF
TGTGCCAGTACCCGGGGACAGGGGACGAATCAGCCCCAGCATTTT
>.|TRBV10-3|TRBJ1-1|.
CATKGPSSGAEAFF
TGTGCCACAAAAGGCCCCAGCTCGGGGGCTGAAGCTTTCTTT